The 27 T cell receptor beta chains below were found in one sample sequenced in a study of shared clonotypes between healthy human individuals. Data came from immunoSEQ multiplex PCR; TCRdb stores just in-frame clones and leaves some out. The repertoire holds 950,000 to 1,100,000 clones, around three quarters seen once, with roughly 0.65% in the top ten. Sequences were obtained from memory CD4+ T cells from PBMCs. Described subset: CD45RA-negative fraction. These receptors were taken from a man aged 18 to 30 in good health. Some clones in this sample may be carry-over from other donors' samples.

This clone was observed a few times. The rearrangement joins TRBV5-4 to TRBJ2-2, with 9 bases identical to TRBD2. CDR1 SGHNT and CDR2 YYREEE come from the germline V gene (reference sequence). The V gene end was trimmed by 2 bases and the J gene end by 6 bases; junction bases not matched to a gene: 2. CDR3 length: 14 residues. Here the CDR3 reads CASSLLAGAGELFF. The CDR3 region has the DNA TGTGCCAGCAGCTTACTAGCGGGTGCCGGGGAGCTGTTTTTT. The full variable domain, with the rest looked up from reference TRBV5-4 and TRBJ2-2, is ETGVTQSPTHLIKTRGQQVTLRCSSQSGHNTVSWYQQALGQGPQFIFQYYREEENGRGNFPPRFSGLQFPNYSSELNVNALELDDSALYLCASSLLAGAGELFFGEGSRLTVL.

This clone was seen a single time. The chain uses TRBV7-9 and TRBJ2-1, with TRBD1 matching 8 bases. V lost 1 base and J lost 9; bases outside the gene matches: 2. The CDR3 extends over 13 amino acids. The V gene's germline CDR1 is SEHNR and CDR2 FQNEAQ (reference sequence). CDR3 in amino acids: CASSLGQGPEQFF. The DNA for the CDR3 is TGTGCCAGCAGCTTAGGACAGGGGCCTGAGCAGTTCTTC. The variable domain in full, completed from reference TRBV7-9 and TRBJ2-1, reads DTGVSQNPRHKITKRGQNVTFRCDPISEHNRLYWYRQTLGQGPEFLTYFQNEAQLEKSRLLSDRFSAERPKGSFSTLEIQRTEQGDSAMYLCASSLGQGPEQFFGPGTRLTVL.

This clone came up once. This chain joins TRBV10-3 and TRBJ2-7; D is uncertain. The CDR3 is 16 amino acids. From germline, CDR1 is ENHRY and CDR2 SYGVKD. V lost 6 bases to trimming and J lost 3 bases, with 21 bases between them. In DNA, the CDR3 is TGTGCCATCAGCGACCAGAGCGCCCAAGCAGGCTACGAGCAGTACTTC. This translates into CAISDQSAQAGYEQYF.

This sequence joins TRBV4-1 and TRBJ2-7; tentatively, D is TRBD2 (6 bases). Trimming took off 1 base at V and 12 bases at J, with 10 bases between the two ends. The CDR3 runs to 11 residues. Germline assignment: CDR1 MGHRA and CDR2 YSYEKL. The CDR3 DNA reads TGCGCCAGCAGCCAAGGGGGGGTTACGTACTTC. This translates into CASSQGGVTYF.

The CDR3 nucleotides read TGTGCCAGCAGTTATAGCGGGAGAGGCTCTGGGGCCAACGTCCTGACTTTC. Protein: CASSYSGRGSGANVLTF. The rearrangement uses TRBV2 and TRBJ2-6, with 9 bases matching TRBD2. The V and J ends lost 5 bases and 0 bases, in that order; junction bases with no gene match: 5. The CDR3 loop spans 17 amino acids. Germline CDR1 SNHLY, CDR2 FYNNEI.

This clone has just a few counts. CDR3 region: CASSRIAGGADTQYF. CDR3 bases: TGTGCCAGCAGTCGTATAGCGGGAGGTGCAGATACGCAGTATTTT. J is TRBJ2-3 and V is TRBV2; 10 bases are a match to TRBD2. After removal of 5 bases from V and 4 bases from J, the junction contained 6 bases not matched to a gene. CDR3 length: 15 amino acids. The germline V gene has CDR1 SNHLY and CDR2 FYNNEI. Variable domain in full (rest from reference TRBV2 and TRBJ2-3): EPEVTQTPSHQVTQMGQEVILRCVPISNHLYFYWYRQILGQKVEFLVSFYNNEISEKSEIFDDQFSVERPDGSNFTLKIRSTKLEDSAMYFCASSRIAGGADTQYFGPGTRLTVL.

The V gene is TRBV27, the J gene TRBJ1-5, with D uncertain. CDR3 length: 14 amino acids. Germline loops: CDR1 MNHEY, CDR2 SMNVEV (reference sequence). V gave up 5 bases and J gave up 0 bases, with 8 bases separating them. In DNA form, the CDR3 reads TGTGCCAGCAGTGCTTTGGATAGCAATCAGCCCCAGCATTTT. Translation: CASSALDSNQPQHF.

This chain connects TRBV28 to TRBJ2-2; unclear D gene. The CDR3 extends over 14 amino acids. Germline V lookup: CDR1 MDHEN, CDR2 SYDVKM. V dropped 5 bases and J dropped 4 bases, with 11 bases sitting between them. CDR3 nucleotides: TGTGCCAGCAGTGAACCACCCACCACCGGGGAGCTGTTTTTT. It encodes CASSEPPTTGELFF.

CDR3: CASSYNAGSGVGYTF. CDR3 coding DNA: TGTGCCAGCAGCTACAACGCCGGGTCCGGCGTTGGCTACACCTTC. The chain joins TRBV7-9 to TRBJ1-2, with no clear D. Germline CDR1 is SEHNR and CDR2 is FQNEAQ (reference sequence). The CDR3 consists of 15 residues. The V end lost 4 bases, the J end lost 7 bases, and 19 bases lay between the germline ends.

V and J are TRBV5-1 and TRBJ1-3; no reliable D call. The V gene's germline CDR1 is SGHRS and CDR2 YFSETQ. Trimming pared 3 bases from V and 1 base from J, leaving 17 bases between. CDR3 length: 17 amino acids. The chain's CDR3 is CASSSTYVGFSGNTIYF. The CDR3 DNA reads as TGCGCCAGCAGCTCAACCTATGTCGGGTTTTCTGGAAACACCATATATTTT.

The genes are TRBV7-6 and TRBJ1-1; possible D gene TRBD1, 5 bases. Trimming stripped 6 bases from V and 5 bases from J, with 13 bases between. The germline CDR1 and CDR2 sequences are SGHVS and FNYEAQ. This CDR3 is 13 amino acids long. The CDR3 protein is CASRLGPKTEAFF. The CDR3 nucleotides are TGTGCCAGCAGATTGGGACCGAAGACTGAAGCTTTCTTT.

The V call is TRBV6-5, the J call TRBJ1-5; 8 nucleotides line up with TRBD1. Germline CDR1 is MNHEY and CDR2 is SVGAGI. CDR3 size: 14 residues. J was trimmed by 4 bases and V by 5 bases; bases with no gene match: 4. CDR3 sequence (DNA): TGTGCCAGCAGTCGGACAGGGCCAAATCAGCCCCAGCATTTT. This gives the protein CASSRTGPNQPQHF.

The J gene is TRBJ2-7, the V gene TRBV27; D is ambiguous. V lost 5 bases and J 4 bases, leaving 6 bases between the germline ends. The CDR3 spans 11 residues. The germline V gene encodes CDR1 MNHEY and CDR2 SMNVEV (reference sequence). DNA for the CDR3: TGTGCCAGCAGTGGACGGTACGAGCAGTACTTC. As protein: CASSGRYEQYF.

The V and J genes are TRBV30 and TRBJ2-5, with D unclear. The DNA end favors TRBJ2-7, so the J call may be wrong. The germline gives CDR1 GTSNPN, CDR2 SVGIG (reference sequence). This CDR3 is built from 13 residues. The CDR3 spells CAWRSTKLYEQYF. The CDR3 nucleotides read TGTGCCTGGAGATCGACAAAACTCTACGAGCAGTACTTC.

This chain uses TRBV19 with TRBJ2-7, with no clear D. The CDR3 sequence is 18 residues long. With 5 bases removed from V and 0 bases from J, the gap between germline ends came to 23 bases. Germline lookup yields CDR1 LNHDA and CDR2 SQIVND (reference sequence). CDR3 sequence reads: CASSVSGMGYPVSYEQYF. The CDR3 region has the DNA TGTGCCAGTAGTGTCTCGGGTATGGGCTACCCCGTCTCCTACGAGCAGTACTTC.

This chain uses TRBV15 with TRBJ1-5, with 9 positions matching TRBD1. The CDR3 loop spans 13 amino acids. Losses at the gene ends were 3 bases for V and 15 bases for J; bases not matched to a gene: 9. From germline, CDR1 is LNHNV and CDR2 YYDKDF (reference sequence). CDR3 bases: TGTGCCACCAGCAGTTATACAGGGGGCGAAGGGCATTTT. Its protein product is CATSSYTGGEGHF.

The genes are TRBV7-3 and TRBJ2-3; D unclear. Germline CDR1 SGHTA, CDR2 FQGTGA. The CDR3 spans 16 residues. V lost 5 bases and J 6 bases, leaving 21 bases between the germline ends. CDR3 nucleotide sequence: TGTGCCAGCAGCCTAGGGCGATTACCGTCTGGGGATACGCAGTATTTT. Its protein is CASSLGRLPSGDTQYF.

V is TRBV29-1 and J is TRBJ2-3; 9 nucleotides match TRBD2. The V segment lost 3 bases and the J segment 3 bases; nucleotides outside the gene matches: 4. This CDR3 is built from 14 residues. Germline values: CDR1 SQVTM, CDR2 ANQGSEA. Here the CDR3 DNA reads TGCAGCGTTGATAGCGGGAGTATGACAGATACGCAGTATTTT. This sequence encodes CSVDSGSMTDTQYF.

The V call is TRBV7-9, the J call TRBJ2-7; 13 bases agree with TRBD2. This CDR3 comprises 16 residues. The V and J ends lost 5 bases and 2 bases, in that order; junction bases with no gene match: 6. CDR1 is SEHNR and CDR2 is FQNEAQ in the germline V gene (reference sequence). The DNA for the CDR3 is TGTGCCAGCAGCCCTCTGACTAGCGGGGGGACCTACGAGCAGTACTTC. Translated, it gives CASSPLTSGGTYEQYF.

This clone was detected a few times. This chain links TRBV28 with TRBJ2-5, with D perhaps matching TRBD1 (6 bases). Germline CDR1 MDHEN, CDR2 SYDVKM. The CDR3 runs 16 residues. The V gene lost 5 bases and the J gene lost 5 bases, with 21 bases spanning the gap. CDR3 residues: CASSPAITGIRETQYF. As DNA, the CDR3 is TGTGCCAGCAGTCCCGCAATCACAGGGATCCGGGAGACCCAGTACTTC.

The V gene is TRBV4-2, the J gene TRBJ2-1; TRBD2 matches 11 bases. The V gene's germline CDR1 is LGHNA and CDR2 YNFKEQ. The CDR3 loop spans 16 amino acids. Unmatched junction bases numbered 6, after V lost 4 bases and J lost 4 bases. CDR3 loop: CASSLSGTSGYNEQFF. CDR3 bases: TGTGCCAGCAGCCTATCCGGGACTAGCGGATACAATGAGCAGTTCTTC.

The chain combines TRBV7-3 with TRBJ2-2; maybe TRBD1 (5 bases). Germline V CDR1 and CDR2: SGHTA, FQGTGA. The V end lost 2 bases, the J end lost 5 bases, and 12 bases lay between the germline ends. The CDR3 covers 15 residues. The CDR3 DNA is TGTGCCAGCAGCTTACAGGGTGAAAGAACCGGGGAGCTGTTTTTT. Its translation: CASSLQGERTGELFF. The variable domain in full, with the rest retrieved from reference TRBV7-3 and TRBJ2-2, is GAGVSQTPSNKVTEKGKYVELRCDPISGHTALYWYRQSLGQGPEFLIYFQGTGAADDSGLPNDRFFAVRPEGSVSTLKIQRTERGDSAVYLCASSLQGERTGELFFGEGSRLTVL.

This clone was observed once. V usage is TRBV4-1 and J usage is TRBJ2-6; D is uncertain. The V end was cut by 1 base, the J end by 0 bases, with 10 bases between. The CDR3 extends over 17 amino acids. Germline V lookup: CDR1 MGHRA, CDR2 YSYEKL. The CDR3 spells CASSQVERHSGANVLTF. The DNA for the CDR3 is TGCGCCAGCAGCCAAGTGGAGAGGCACTCTGGGGCCAACGTCCTGACTTTC.

There are a few counts of this clone. In DNA form, the CDR3 reads TGTGCCAGCTCGCCGGGGGAATATTCGAATGAGCAGTTCTTC. This sequence encodes CASSPGEYSNEQFF. The V gene is TRBV4-2, the J gene TRBJ2-1; a possible D gene is TRBD2 (6 bases). Germline V gene sequence: CDR1 LGHNA, CDR2 YNFKEQ. The CDR3 runs to 14 residues. V was pared by 8 bases and J by 7 bases, with 18 bases between.

V is TRBV6-5 and J is TRBJ1-1, with D possibly TRBD1 on 6 matching bases. Germline V lookup: CDR1 MNHEY, CDR2 SVGAGI. The CDR3 length is 13 residues. The germline V and J ends were trimmed by 7 bases and 5 bases, with 14 bases remaining between them. The CDR3 here is CASTKGVRTEAFF. DNA for the CDR3: TGTGCCAGCACCAAGGGGGTGAGGACTGAAGCTTTCTTT.

Ten or more counts support this clone. V gene TRBV4-3 combines with J gene TRBJ2-5, with 9 bases matching TRBD2. CDR3 length: 17 residues. The germline gives CDR1 LGHNA, CDR2 YSLEER. Germline trimming cut 0 bases from V and 0 bases from J; bases unmatched to any gene: 5. The CDR3 nucleotides read TGCGCCAGCAGCCAAGATCGACTAGCGGCCTACCAAGAGACCCAGTACTTC. This translates into CASSQDRLAAYQETQYF.

About this clone itself: An end of the junction differs from the germline gene, which may be a read error. Other DNA sequences in the sample encode the same CDR3. CDR3 protein: CSVAAGWGMGTEAFF. CDR3 nucleotide sequence: TGCAGCGTTGCAGCGGGGTGGGGTATGGGCACTGAGGCTTTCTTT. This chain joins TRBV29-1 and TRBJ1-1; D gene uncertain. CDR1 and CDR2 (germline): SQVTM, ANQGSEA. The CDR3 sequence is 15 residues long. Variable domain in full (rest from reference TRBV29-1 and TRBJ1-1): SAVISQKPSRDICQRGTSLTIQCQVDSQVTMMFWYRQQPGQSLTLIATANQGSEATYESGFVIDKFPISRPNLTFSTLTVSNMSPEDSSIYLCSVAAGWGMGTEAFFGQGTRLTVV.